The 5 T cell receptor beta chains below all came from one sample that was sequenced in a study of vaccination effects on CD4 cells after COVID-19 (dated by TCRdb to between 2021 and 2024). No antigens are known for them. The ViraFEST assay stimulated PBMC with viral peptide pools and then used TCR sequencing to identify antigen-specific CD4+ T cell clonotypes by expansion. After 10 to 11 days of culture, CD4+ T cells were isolated with the EasySep CD4+ T cell isolation kit. Receptor libraries were prepared by the immunoSEQ multiplex PCR assay. In TCRdb, the immuneACCESS table is reduced to in-frame sequences with V and J assigned. These tables do not hold every clone; where another copy was compared, an unresolved V gene accounts for under half, and the others remain unexplained. The sample table shows over 55,000 clones, and 81% are seen once. The top ten clonotypes cover more than 2% of the sample.

This sample comprised CD4+ T cells from PBMCs cultured with HCoV-229E spike peptides, obtained before COVID-19 vaccination. The label giving this sample's cell subset or site can be read as: HCoV-229E spike overlapping peptide pool stimulation. The receptors were gathered from a human donor who received a COVID-19 vaccine.

V and J are TRBV25-1 and TRBJ2-3; D is unresolved. The CDR3 is made up of 11 amino acids. Germline V lookup: CDR1 MGHDK, CDR2 SYGVNS. V dropped 7 bases and J dropped 6 bases, with 8 bases sitting between them. The CDR3 reads CASTKGDTQYF. The CDR3 DNA reads TGTGCCAGCACCAAAGGGGATACGCAGTATTTT.

This sequence joins TRBV5-5 and TRBJ1-2; D remains ambiguous. Germline lookup yields CDR1 SGHKS and CDR2 YYEKEE (reference sequence). V dropped 2 bases and J dropped 0 bases, with 14 bases sitting between them. This CDR3 spans 16 amino acids. The chain's CDR3 is CASSLGQIHSNYGYTF. The CDR3 region has the DNA TGTGCCAGCAGCTTAGGCCAGATTCATTCTAACTATGGCTACACCTTC. The full variable domain, with the rest looked up from reference TRBV5-5 and TRBJ1-2, is DAGVTQSPTHLIKTRGQQVTLRCSPISGHKSVSWYQQVLGQGPQFIFQYYEKEERGRGNFPDRFSARQFPNYSSELNVNALLLGDSALYLCASSLGQIHSNYGYTFGSGTRLTVV.

The chain employs TRBV30 and TRBJ2-2; possibly TRBD1 or TRBD2 for D (6 bases each). The CDR3 has 14 amino acids. Between the trimmed V and J ends, which lost 8 bases and 8 bases, there was a span of 21 bases. Germline CDR1 GTSNPN, CDR2 SVGIG (reference sequence). The CDR3 spells CAGRGSGASGELFF. The DNA for the CDR3 is TGTGCCGGCCGGGGGTCAGGGGCCTCGGGGGAGCTGTTTTTT.

This rearrangement joins TRBV11-2 to TRBJ2-1; D uncertain. Looked up from germline, CDR1 is SGHAT and CDR2 is FQNNGV. V dropped 4 bases and J dropped 4 bases, with 17 bases sitting between them. This CDR3 comprises 16 residues. The CDR3 nucleotides are TGTGCCAGCAGCTCATATCAAGGCGCCTTATACAATGAGCAGTTCTTC. This sequence encodes CASSSYQGALYNEQFF.

The chain links TRBV18 to TRBJ1-6, with TRBD1 matching over 7 bases. Per the germline V gene, CDR1 is KGHSH and CDR2 is LQKENI. There are 15 residues in the CDR3. With 5 bases clipped from V and 5 bases from J, the junction kept 6 bases outside the gene matches. The CDR3 region has the DNA TGTGCCAGCTCATTTGCGACAGGGAATAATTCACCCCTCCACTTT. Its protein product is CASSFATGNNSPLHF.